This T cell receptor (beta chain) was obtained from a study of cytomegalovirus exposure and HLA in healthy donors. The study ran its PCR with 60 Vbeta and 13 Jbeta primers. Generated by immunoSEQ multiplex PCR, the TCRdb table keeps only in-frame clones and is missing some. The sample consists of approximately 300,000 clones, about four fifths of them appearing once. Points from the study as a whole: Published work reported that the classifier diagnosed cytomegalovirus status with high specificity and sensitivity. Serostatus for CMV was the only available immune exposure information. Altogether, 170 or so TCR beta chains were recorded as cytomegalovirus-associated. In a later analysis, HLA-C alleles had the fewest associated TCRs, DRB1 alleles the most.

With regard to this clone: Antigen unknown.

Trimming cost V 5 bases and J 1 base, with 11 bases left between them. This CDR3 region has 14 residues. Germline CDR1 and CDR2: LGHNT and FRNRAP. The sequence derives from a girl aged 2 to 10 in good health and CMV-seronegative. This rearrangement joins TRBV12-5 to TRBJ1-2; D remains unclear. The sample comprised PBMCs. The CDR3 coding sequence is TGTGCTAGTGGTCAAGCGCCAAATAACTATGGCTACACCTTC. Translation: CASGQAPNNYGYTF.